Shown below are 22 T cell receptor beta chains from a single sample sequenced in a study of cytomegalovirus exposure and HLA in healthy donors. TCRdb's copy holds only in-frame clones and misses some; the assay was immunoSEQ multiplex PCR. The sample lists about 130,000 clones; roughly nine tenths were seen once. Sequencing was performed on PBMCs. The receptors derive from a man aged 25 to 45 in good health and CMV-seronegative.

This clone was recorded only once. This chain joins TRBV15 and TRBJ2-7; no clear D gene. V was shortened by 0 bases and J by 2 bases, with 8 bases between the two germline ends. CDR1 is LNHNV and CDR2 is YYDKDF in the germline V gene (reference sequence). The CDR3 is 14 amino acids. CDR3 nucleotide sequence: TGTGCCACCAGCAGAGACAGAACTACCTACGAGCAGTACTTC. This translates into CATSRDRTTYEQYF. The whole variable domain, filled in from reference TRBV15 and TRBJ2-7, reads DAMVIQNPRYQVTQFGKPVTLSCSQTLNHNVMYWYQQKSSQAPKLLFHYYDKDFNNEADTPDNFQSRRPNTSFCFLDIRSPGLGDTAMYLCATSRDRTTYEQYFGPGTRLTVT.

The chain links TRBV12-5 to TRBJ1-2; D ambiguous. V was pared by 6 bases and J by 0 bases, with 17 bases between. The CDR3 is 16 residues long. Germline V gene lookup returns CDR1 LGHNT and CDR2 FRNRAP. The DNA for the CDR3 is TGTGCTAGTGGCCCGGTGGCCAGGTTAGCTAACTATGGCTACACCTTC. This translates into CASGPVARLANYGYTF.

The rearrangement joins TRBV11-1 to TRBJ1-4; the D gene is possibly TRBD1 (6 bases). The V gene lost 3 bases and the J gene lost 2 bases, with 10 bases spanning the gap. The CDR3 loop spans 15 amino acids. The germline V gene encodes CDR1 SGHAT and CDR2 FQDESV (reference sequence). The CDR3 loop is CASSFQGPTNEKLFF. DNA of the CDR3: TGTGCCAGCAGCTTTCAGGGGCCGACTAATGAAAAACTGTTTTTT.

The V gene is TRBV7-9, the J gene TRBJ2-3, with TRBD1 identical over 8 bases. Trimming removed 0 bases from V and 6 bases from J; junction bases left unmatched: 11. Germline CDR1 reads SEHNR; CDR2 reads FQNEAQ (reference sequence). The CDR3 has 17 amino acids. The CDR3 reads CASSLAKQGVGADTQYF. In DNA, the CDR3 is TGTGCCAGCAGCTTAGCAAAACAGGGGGTGGGAGCGGATACGCAGTATTTT.

There are a few counts of this clone. The V and J genes are TRBV7-2 and TRBJ1-6; TRBD1 matches 8 bases. V lost 7 bases and J lost 0; bases outside the gene matches: 5. Germline-derived CDR1 and CDR2 are SGHTA and FQGNSA. The CDR3 extends over 16 amino acids. The CDR3 DNA sequence: TGTGCCAGCAAAGCAGGGGGCGCCTCCTATAATTCACCCCTCCACTTT. This sequence encodes CASKAGGASYNSPLHF. Variable domain in full (rest from reference TRBV7-2 and TRBJ1-6): GAGVSQSPSNKVTEKGKDVELRCDPISGHTALYWYRQSLGQGLEFLIYFQGNSAPDKSGLPSDRFSAERTGGSVSTLTIQRTQQEDSAVYLCASKAGGASYNSPLHFGNGTRLTVT.

This rearrangement joins TRBV11-2 to TRBJ1-3; D is unresolved. Looked up from germline, CDR1 is SGHAT and CDR2 is FQNNGV. The V end was cut by 11 bases, the J end by 2 bases, with 10 bases between. This CDR3 region has 12 residues. CDR3 sequence (DNA): TGTGCCGAATCGGTTACTGGAAACACCATATATTTT. This codes for CAESVTGNTIYF.

This clone was found once. The V call is TRBV4-1, the J call TRBJ1-1; D uncertain. Germline-derived CDR1 and CDR2 are MGHRA and YSYEKL. This CDR3 is built from 15 residues. V lost 0 bases to trimming and J lost 0 bases, with 8 bases between them. The CDR3 region is CASSQERQLNTEAFF. The CDR3 nucleotides read TGCGCCAGCAGCCAAGAGCGGCAACTGAACACTGAAGCTTTCTTT.

The chain joins TRBV28 to TRBJ1-2; D gene ambiguous. The CDR3 runs 14 residues. V was shortened by 4 bases and J by 2 bases, with 11 bases between the two germline ends. Germline-derived CDR1 and CDR2 are MDHEN and SYDVKM. The CDR3 DNA sequence: TGTGCCAGCAGTTACTTGGGAGTGAACTATGGCTACACCTTC. This encodes CASSYLGVNYGYTF.

The rearrangement joins TRBV9 to TRBJ2-3; D is possibly TRBD1 (5 bases). Trimming took off 2 bases at V and 2 bases at J, with 12 bases between the two ends. The CDR3 extends over 15 amino acids. Germline CDR1 SGDLS, CDR2 YYNGEE. The CDR3 coding sequence is TGTGCCAGCAGCGTTCTTGGACACCCCACAGATACGCAGTATTTT. This codes for CASSVLGHPTDTQYF.

V usage is TRBV6-5 and J usage is TRBJ1-6; D may be TRBD1 (6 bases). The CDR3 length is 15 residues. V shed 6 bases and J shed 0 bases, with 9 bases lying between them. Germline V CDR1 and CDR2: MNHEY, SVGAGI. The chain's CDR3 is CASSDRSSYNSPLHF. The DNA of the CDR3 is TGTGCCAGCAGCGACAGGAGCTCCTATAATTCACCCCTCCACTTT.

The V and J genes are TRBV7-8 and TRBJ2-7, with D possibly matching TRBD1 (5 bases). Germline values: CDR1 SGHVS, CDR2 FQNEAQ. Trimming took 1 base from V and 1 from J, leaving 20 bases between them. This CDR3 spans 18 amino acids. The CDR3 loop reads CASSLVDTIRQWSYEQYF. As DNA, the CDR3 is TGTGCCAGCAGCTTAGTCGATACTATTAGACAGTGGTCCTACGAGCAGTACTTC.

V and J are TRBV2 and TRBJ2-2, with D perhaps TRBD1 (6 bases). Germline V gene sequence: CDR1 SNHLY, CDR2 FYNNEI. There are 13 residues in the CDR3. The CDR3 region has the DNA TGTGCGGGCAGGACAGAAGCCACCGGGGAGCTGTTTTTT. Encoded protein: CAGRTEATGELFF.

The chain is built from TRBV18 and TRBJ1-5, with D possibly being TRBD1 (6 bases). The germline V and J ends were trimmed by 5 bases and 2 bases, with 13 bases remaining between them. The CDR3 totals 15 residues. The germline V gene encodes CDR1 KGHSH and CDR2 LQKENI. For the CDR3, the DNA is TGTGCCAGCTCAAAACAGGGTACGGGCAATCAGCCCCAGCATTTT. It is translated as CASSKQGTGNQPQHF. Full variable domain (rest looked up from reference TRBV18 and TRBJ1-5): NAGVMQNPRHLVRRRGQEARLRCSPMKGHSHVYWYRQLPEEGLKFMVYLQKENIIDESGMPKERFSAEFPKEGPSILRIQQVVRGDSAAYFCASSKQGTGNQPQHFGDGTRLSIL.

V gene TRBV27 combines with J gene TRBJ2-5, with D tentatively TRBD2 (5 bases). Looked up from germline, CDR1 is MNHEY and CDR2 is SMNVEV (reference sequence). Trimming took off 0 bases at V and 5 bases at J, with 7 bases between the two ends. The CDR3 length is 13 residues. CDR3 loop: CASSLSRRETQYF. The DNA for the CDR3 is TGTGCCAGCAGTTTATCCCGGAGGGAGACCCAGTACTTC.

The chain links TRBV4-1 to TRBJ2-2; 12 bases map to TRBD2. V was clipped by 0 bases and J by 4 bases; unmatched bases: 6. The CDR3 loop spans 18 amino acids. CDR1 is MGHRA and CDR2 is YSYEKL in the germline V gene. CDR3 bases: TGCGCCAGCAGCCAAGAGGCTAGCGGGGGGGCCGTCACCGGGGAGCTGTTTTTT. Its protein is CASSQEASGGAVTGELFF.

This rearrangement joins TRBV13 to TRBJ2-7; 7 bases agree with TRBD1. The V gene's germline CDR1 is PRHDT and CDR2 FYEKMQ (reference sequence). This CDR3 has 17 amino acids. V was pared by 1 base and J by 0 bases, with 9 bases of the junction left unmatched. The DNA of the CDR3 is TGTGCCAGCAGCTTAGAAGCAACAGGGGATTTCTCCTACGAGCAGTACTTC. Its translation: CASSLEATGDFSYEQYF.

The CDR3 loop reads CASSLTGDSSPLHF. The CDR3 DNA reads TGTGCCAGCAGCTTGACAGGAGACTCTTCACCCCTCCACTTT. The chain has TRBV7-9 and TRBJ1-6; possibly TRBD1 for D (6 bases). This CDR3 has 14 residues. In germline, CDR1 is SEHNR, CDR2 FQNEAQ (reference sequence). V lost 3 bases, J lost 9 bases, and 12 bases lay in between. The full variable domain, in which reference TRBV7-9 and TRBJ1-6 provide the parts outside the CDR3, is DTGVSQNPRHKITKRGQNVTFRCDPISEHNRLYWYRQTLGQGPEFLTYFQNEAQLEKSRLLSDRFSAERPKGSFSTLEIQRTEQGDSAMYLCASSLTGDSSPLHFGNGTRLTVT.

The rearrangement links TRBV18 to TRBJ1-1; unclear D gene. Per germline, CDR1 KGHSH and CDR2 LQKENI. The CDR3 covers 13 residues. V was clipped by 5 bases and J by 6 bases, with 13 bases between them. In nucleotides, the CDR3 is TGTGCCAGCTCAACCACTATTCCGTCTGAAGCTTTCTTT. This sequence encodes CASSTTIPSEAFF.

This sequence joins TRBV2 and TRBJ2-3; the match to TRBD1 covers 10 bases. CDR1 and CDR2 from the germline V gene are SNHLY and FYNNEI. With 4 bases clipped from V and 6 bases from J, the junction kept 1 base outside the gene matches. This CDR3 is 13 amino acids long. In nucleotides, the CDR3 is TGTGCCAGCAGTGGACAGGGGGCGGATACGCAGTATTTT. Translating it yields CASSGQGADTQYF.

V and J are TRBV4-3 and TRBJ2-3; 12 bases line up with TRBD1. CDR1 and CDR2 from the germline V gene are LGHNA and YSLEER. J lost 6 bases, V lost 0 bases, and 4 bases had no gene match. This CDR3 is 16 amino acids long. The CDR3 sequence: CASSQDRGQGADTQYF. DNA for the CDR3: TGCGCCAGCAGCCAAGATAGGGGACAGGGGGCTGATACGCAGTATTTT.

The rearrangement uses TRBV28 and TRBJ2-2; no definite D call. The CDR3 loop spans 14 amino acids. The germline CDR1 and CDR2 sequences are MDHEN and SYDVKM. Trimming stripped 0 bases from V and 4 bases from J, with 6 bases between. CDR3 sequence (DNA): TGTGCCAGCAGTTTATGGGCAGGCACCGGGGAGCTGTTTTTT. As protein: CASSLWAGTGELFF.

The chain has TRBV7-9 and TRBJ1-1; 7 bases match TRBD1. With V trimmed by 1 base and J by 1 base, 6 bases remained unmatched. Germline CDR1 SEHNR, CDR2 FQNEAQ (reference sequence). This CDR3 is built from 16 residues. CDR3 bases: TGTGCCAGCAGCTTAGTCCCCCAGGGGGAGAACACTGAAGCTTTCTTT. This gives the protein CASSLVPQGENTEAFF.